This TCR beta chain comes out of a study of T cell responses to AZD1222 COVID-19 vaccine. After removal of 6 bases from V and 7 bases from J, the junction contained 2 bases not matched to a gene. The CDR3 contains 12 residues. The repertoire was sequenced with immunoSEQ multiplex PCR; TCRdb's copy has only in-frame clones and lacks some. Seen here are 180,000 or so clones, more than 85% observed once, and the top ten hold roughly 1.7%. This clone is a singleton in its sample. This receptor was identified in an adult who received the AZD1222 COVID-19 vaccine. This material consisted of peripheral blood, taken 28 days after the second AZD1222 dose. This sequence joins TRBV12-3 or TRBV12-4 and TRBJ2-2; 7 bases map to TRBD1. Written as DNA, the CDR3 is TGTGCCAGCAGACAGGGGAGCGGGGAGCTGTTTTTT. As protein: CASRQGSGELFF.